Shown below are 23 T cell receptor beta chains from a single sample sequenced in a study of shared clonotypes between healthy human individuals (dated by TCRdb to 2018 to 2020). Library creation used the immunoSEQ multiplex PCR assay. Drawn from immuneACCESS, this table holds only the in-frame rearrangements with V and J called that TCRdb kept. Clones are partly lost; checked studies trace under half to an unresolved V gene and leave the rest unexplained. The sample table contains fewer than 200,000 clones; only one count was recorded for 85% to 95% of them. The ten largest make up more than 0.065% of the sample. Specimen: naive CD4+ T cells sorted from blood. Explained via the paper, the cell subset or site label denotes: CD45RA+ positively selected. The receptor source for this set is a woman aged 25 to 39 in good health.

The chain recombines TRBV28 with TRBJ1-2; TRBD1 aligns across 7 bases. Germline CDR1 and CDR2: MDHEN and SYDVKM. The trim removed 5 bases at V and 4 bases at J, leaving 4 bases unmatched. The CDR3 is 13 amino acids. This CDR3 is CASSRGQLYGYTF. The DNA of the CDR3 is TGTGCCAGCAGTCGGGGACAGCTCTATGGCTACACCTTC.

The chain uses TRBV27 and TRBJ2-7; 9 bases line up with TRBD2. This CDR3 is built from 15 residues. The germline CDR1 and CDR2 sequences are MNHEY and SMNVEV (reference sequence). V lost 3 bases to trimming and J lost 0 bases; unmatched junction nucleotides: 3. The chain's CDR3 is CASSFLAGPSYEQYF. CDR3 bases: TGTGCCAGCAGTTTCCTAGCGGGACCCTCCTACGAGCAGTACTTC.

This chain joins TRBV19 and TRBJ2-1; weak D call: TRBD1 (6 bases). The CDR3 spans 15 residues. In germline, CDR1 is LNHDA, CDR2 SQIVND (reference sequence). Trimming stripped 6 bases from V and 4 bases from J, with 16 bases between. The CDR3 loop reads CASSPGASRYNEQFF. CDR3 bases: TGTGCCAGTAGCCCAGGGGCGTCACGATACAATGAGCAGTTCTTC.

The chain recombines TRBV28 with TRBJ2-2; TRBD1 agrees at 8 bases. In germline, CDR1 is MDHEN, CDR2 SYDVKM. J was trimmed by 6 bases and V by 6 bases; bases with no gene match: 6. CDR3 length: 14 amino acids. DNA for the CDR3: TGTGCCAGCAGGCGACAGGGGTGGTCCGGGGAGCTGTTTTTT. Amino acid sequence: CASRRQGWSGELFF. Full variable domain (rest looked up from reference TRBV28 and TRBJ2-2): DVKVTQSSRYLVKRTGEKVFLECVQDMDHENMFWYRQDPGLGLRLIYFSYDVKMKEKGDIPEGYSVSREKKERFSLILESASTNQTSMYLCASRRQGWSGELFFGEGSRLTVL.

This rearrangement joins TRBV28 to TRBJ1-5, with TRBD1 matching 9 bases. The V gene's germline CDR1 is MDHEN and CDR2 SYDVKM. V was pared by 5 bases and J by 1 base, with 21 bases of the junction left unmatched. The CDR3 consists of 21 residues. CDR3 sequence reads: CASSRLRPGQGYIVSNQPQHF. The CDR3 coding sequence is TGTGCCAGCAGTCGCCTCAGACCGGGACAGGGTTATATAGTAAGCAATCAGCCCCAGCATTTT. Full variable domain (missing parts from reference TRBV28 and TRBJ1-5): DVKVTQSSRYLVKRTGEKVFLECVQDMDHENMFWYRQDPGLGLRLIYFSYDVKMKEKGDIPEGYSVSREKKERFSLILESASTNQTSMYLCASSRLRPGQGYIVSNQPQHFGDGTRLSIL.

This sequence joins TRBV5-1 and TRBJ2-1, with 12 positions matching TRBD2. Germline V gene sequence: CDR1 SGHRS, CDR2 YFSETQ. Germline trimming cut 2 bases from V and 7 bases from J; bases unmatched to any gene: 4. This CDR3 is 15 amino acids long. The CDR3 DNA sequence: TGCGCCAGCAGCTTACTAGCGGGAGGTAGGAATGAGCAGTTCTTC. Amino acid sequence: CASSLLAGGRNEQFF.

The chain uses TRBV27 and TRBJ2-7; TRBD2 matches at 8 bases. The trim removed 6 bases at V and 0 bases at J, leaving 7 bases unmatched. The CDR3 consists of 15 residues. The germline CDR1 and CDR2 sequences are MNHEY and SMNVEV (reference sequence). The CDR3 nucleotides read TGTGCCAGCAGCAAAGCGGGAGACGGCTCCTACGAGCAGTACTTC. It specifies CASSKAGDGSYEQYF.

V is TRBV9 and J is TRBJ2-7; 10 positions agree with TRBD1. Germline assignment: CDR1 SGDLS and CDR2 YYNGEE. The CDR3 sequence is 15 residues long. Losses at the gene ends were 1 base for V and 4 bases for J; bases not matched to a gene: 5. DNA of the CDR3: TGTGCCAGCAGCGTAACCGGGACAGGGGATTACGAGCAGTACTTC. Translating it yields CASSVTGTGDYEQYF.

The V call is TRBV28, the J call TRBJ1-2; a possible D gene is TRBD1 (6 bases). CDR1 and CDR2 from the germline V gene are MDHEN and SYDVKM. The V end lost 3 bases, the J end lost 8 bases, and 13 bases lay between the germline ends. This CDR3 is built from 13 residues. CDR3 bases: TGTGCCAGCAGTTTTGGAAGGGGGGAAGGCTACACCTTC. It codes for CASSFGRGEGYTF.

This chain joins TRBV19 and TRBJ2-7; 8 bases fit TRBD2. The germline V gene encodes CDR1 LNHDA and CDR2 SQIVND (reference sequence). This CDR3 has 14 residues. Trimming cost V 11 bases and J 1 base; bases outside gene matches: 10. The CDR3 loop is CAGKEVAGSYEQYF. In nucleotides, the CDR3 is TGTGCCGGAAAGGAGGTAGCGGGGTCCTACGAGCAGTACTTC.

The rearrangement joins TRBV5-1 to TRBJ1-4, with 7 positions matching TRBD1. Germline V CDR1 and CDR2: SGHRS, YFSETQ. With V trimmed by 4 bases and J by 5 bases, 14 bases remained unmatched. CDR3 length: 17 residues. This chain's CDR3 is CASSRAHGTDNNEKLFF. CDR3 sequence (DNA): TGCGCCAGCAGCCGGGCCCACGGGACAGACAACAATGAAAAACTGTTTTTT.

V gene TRBV9 combines with J gene TRBJ1-1, with 9 positions matching TRBD1. Germline V gene data show CDR1 as SGDLS and CDR2 as YYNGEE. The junction had 4 bases not matched to a gene; V was cut back by 4 bases and J by 3 bases. The CDR3 runs 14 residues. CDR3 bases: TGTGCCAGCAGCCCCGGGACAGGGTACACTGAAGCTTTCTTT. Its protein product is CASSPGTGYTEAFF.

The CDR3 region has the DNA TGCGCCAGCTCCGGGACTCCCACAGATACGCAGTATTTT. Its protein is CASSGTPTDTQYF. The V and J genes are TRBV5-1 and TRBJ2-3; D may be TRBD2 (6 bases). V dropped 7 bases and J dropped 2 bases, with 11 bases sitting between them. The CDR3 is made up of 13 amino acids. The germline CDR1 and CDR2 sequences are SGHRS and YFSETQ.

The J gene is TRBJ2-5, the V gene TRBV28, with a tentative D call TRBD2 (6 bases). The V and J ends lost 2 bases and 4 bases respectively, with 17 bases between them. Germline values: CDR1 MDHEN, CDR2 SYDVKM. The CDR3 is made up of 16 amino acids. The CDR3 region is CASSLMSLGGGETQYF. As DNA, the CDR3 is TGTGCCAGCAGTTTAATGTCATTGGGGGGTGGAGAGACCCAGTACTTC.

The chain employs TRBV28 and TRBJ2-2; possible D gene TRBD1, 5 bases. V lost 5 bases to trimming and J lost 3 bases, with 13 bases between them. Germline loops: CDR1 MDHEN, CDR2 SYDVKM. The CDR3 totals 15 residues. CDR3 loop: CASSSGQGDTGELFF. CDR3 coding DNA: TGTGCCAGCAGTAGTGGGCAGGGCGACACCGGGGAGCTGTTTTTT. Filled out from reference TRBV28 and TRBJ2-2, the complete variable domain reads DVKVTQSSRYLVKRTGEKVFLECVQDMDHENMFWYRQDPGLGLRLIYFSYDVKMKEKGDIPEGYSVSREKKERFSLILESASTNQTSMYLCASSSGQGDTGELFFGEGSRLTVL.

On this clone: Other DNA sequences in the same sample also yield this CDR3. The gene calls are TRBV28 and TRBJ2-7; 12 bases map to TRBD2. This CDR3 is built from 15 residues. Germline assignment: CDR1 MDHEN and CDR2 SYDVKM. Trimming removed 1 base from V and 6 bases from J; junction bases left unmatched: 4. CDR3 nucleotides: TGTGCCAGCAGTTTATTTCTAGCGGGAGGGCGCGAGCAGTACTTC. As protein: CASSLFLAGGREQYF.

The rearrangement links TRBV2 to TRBJ1-2, with D uncertain. V lost 7 bases to trimming and J lost 8 bases, with 14 bases between them. This CDR3 has 12 amino acids. Germline CDR1 reads SNHLY; CDR2 reads FYNNEI. The CDR3, as DNA: TGTGCCAGCACAAAGGCTCCGGGAGGCTACACCTTC. Encoded protein: CASTKAPGGYTF.

The chain uses TRBV19 and TRBJ2-5; tentatively, D is TRBD1 or TRBD2 (6 bases each). TRBJ2-7 matches the DNA end more closely, so the J call is doubtful. CDR1 is LNHDA, CDR2 SQIVND, per germline (reference sequence). This CDR3 comprises 14 residues. The CDR3 is CASRGGLPIYEQYF. In DNA, the CDR3 is TGTGCCAGTAGAGGGGGACTCCCGATTTACGAGCAGTACTTC.

This chain uses TRBV7-9 with TRBJ1-4; D gene uncertain. V was trimmed by 2 bases and J by 7 bases, leaving 11 bases between them. The germline CDR1 and CDR2 sequences are SEHNR and FQNEAQ (reference sequence). This CDR3 is built from 14 residues. The chain's CDR3 is CASSLRTPGEKLFF. The CDR3 nucleotides read TGTGCCAGCAGCTTAAGAACCCCGGGTGAAAAACTGTTTTTT.

The CDR3: CASSLFGTDYEQYF. CDR3 nucleotides: TGTGCCAGCAGCTTGTTCGGGACAGACTACGAGCAGTACTTC. The genes are TRBV5-4 and TRBJ2-7, with 7 bases that match TRBD1. CDR3 length equals 14 residues. The germline V gene has CDR1 SGHNT and CDR2 YYREEE (reference sequence). V trimming: 1 base; J trimming: 3 bases; junction bases outside the gene matches: 4.

V usage is TRBV19 and J usage is TRBJ1-4, with 7 bases identical to TRBD1. The CDR3 is 14 residues long. With 5 bases clipped from V and 3 bases from J, the junction kept 3 bases outside the gene matches. The V gene's germline CDR1 is LNHDA and CDR2 SQIVND (reference sequence). CDR3 nucleotides: TGTGCCAGTAGTGAGACAGGGTCTAATGAAAAACTGTTTTTT. Translation: CASSETGSNEKLFF.

This clone has just one count. This chain uses TRBV11-1 with TRBJ2-3; 9 bases match TRBD1. This CDR3 contains 16 residues. Germline lookup yields CDR1 SGHAT and CDR2 FQDESV (reference sequence). Trimming at V came to 3 bases and at J to 5 bases, leaving 9 bases not matched to a gene. The CDR3 sequence: CASSLRGTGHVDTQYF. The CDR3 DNA sequence: TGTGCCAGCAGCTTGCGTGGGACAGGGCATGTAGATACGCAGTATTTT.

The rearrangement uses TRBV9 and TRBJ2-7; 7 bases align to TRBD1. CDR3 length: 14 residues. The germline CDR1 and CDR2 sequences are SGDLS and YYNGEE. The V and J ends lost 4 bases and 4 bases, in that order; junction bases with no gene match: 8. In nucleotides, the CDR3 is TGTGCCAGCAGCCCATCGGGGACAGAATACGAGCAGTACTTC. Protein: CASSPSGTEYEQYF.